The sample holds many counts of the clone carrying this T cell receptor beta chain. Its antigen is not known. To make TCR beta libraries, researchers used iRepertoire HTBI primers and Arm-PCR of CDR3 regions. One entry per CDR3 protein results from TCRdb running MiXCR on the multiplex PCR reads. The profile shows 200,000 to 250,000 distinct CDR3 sequences, 18% of them singletons. V shed 6 bases and J shed 10 bases, with 12 bases lying between them. The CDR3 covers 12 residues. The sample originates from a study of regulatory T cells in long-lasting Graves disease. Broader study findings: Small numbers of samples may have cut accuracy. Sampling was limited to peripheral blood rather than thyroid tissue.

Time point of the sample: newly diagnosed GD, antithyroid drugs for less than 3 months. Following extraction of RNA from PBMCs, that RNA was used to make the TCR library. EDTA tubes received approximately 8.4 milliliters of collected peripheral blood. Sequences were derived from peripheral blood mononuclear cells (PBMCs), sampled at new diagnosis, from a patient treated with antithyroid drugs. The source of this sequence is a female donor with Graves disease. The chain uses TRBV12-3 or TRBV12-4 and TRBJ1-4, with D perhaps TRBD1 (5 bases). The CDR3 is CASSPGWGKLFF. The DNA for the CDR3 is TGTGCCAGCAGCCCAGGGTGGGGAAAACTGTTTTTT.